The 32 T cell receptor beta chains below were found in one sample sequenced in a study of blood T cell repertoires in COVID-19. Generated by immunoSEQ multiplex PCR, the TCRdb table keeps only in-frame clones and is missing some. This sample carries roughly 200,000 clones, almost 85% of them seen once, and the ten largest clones take about 5.1%. The material sequenced was peripheral blood. These TCRs come from a woman between 70 and 85 years old with active or convalescent COVID-19.

The J gene is TRBJ2-3, the V gene TRBV27, with D maybe TRBD1 (6 bases). Germline CDR1 reads MNHEY; CDR2 reads SMNVEV (reference sequence). Trimming took off 6 bases at V and 0 bases at J, with 10 bases between the two ends. CDR3 length equals 14 residues. CDR3 sequence reads: CASRGHSSTDTQYF. The CDR3 DNA is TGTGCCAGCAGGGGACACTCTAGCACAGATACGCAGTATTTT.

The chain is built from TRBV2 and TRBJ1-2; D remains unclear. The V end lost 3 bases, the J end lost 2 bases, and 7 bases lay between the germline ends. The CDR3 runs to 13 residues. The germline gives CDR1 SNHLY, CDR2 FYNNEI. The CDR3 loop is CASSEAGNYGYTF. DNA of the CDR3: TGTGCCAGCAGTGAGGCGGGGAACTATGGCTACACCTTC. The variable domain in full, with the rest retrieved from reference TRBV2 and TRBJ1-2, is EPEVTQTPSHQVTQMGQEVILRCVPISNHLYFYWYRQILGQKVEFLVSFYNNEISEKSEIFDDQFSVERPDGSNFTLKIRSTKLEDSAMYFCASSEAGNYGYTFGSGTRLTVV.

The chain recombines TRBV18 with TRBJ2-1; no clear D gene. The CDR3 extends over 14 amino acids. Trimming shortened V by 1 base and J by 3 bases, and 7 bases separated the two germline ends. Germline-derived CDR1 and CDR2 are KGHSH and LQKENI. In DNA, the CDR3 is TGTGCCAGCTCACCACAGCTAGGCTACAATGAGCAGTTCTTC. This codes for CASSPQLGYNEQFF. The full variable domain, in which reference TRBV18 and TRBJ2-1 provide the parts outside the CDR3, is NAGVMQNPRHLVRRRGQEARLRCSPMKGHSHVYWYRQLPEEGLKFMVYLQKENIIDESGMPKERFSAEFPKEGPSILRIQQVVRGDSAAYFCASSPQLGYNEQFFGPGTRLTVL.

The gene calls are TRBV3-1 (or the pseudogene TRBV3-2) and TRBJ2-2; a weak D match, TRBD2 (5 bases). Germline assignment: CDR1 LGHDT and CDR2 YNNKEL (reference sequence). The CDR3 totals 15 residues. V lost 0 bases and J lost 6, with 11 bases in between. CDR3 nucleotide sequence: TGTGCCAGCAGCCAAGAAGAGGGAATGGCCGGGGAGCTGTTTTTT. The encoded protein is CASSQEEGMAGELFF.

The CDR3 reads CASSFRLTGYGDTEAFF. CDR3 nucleotide sequence: TGTGCCAGCAGCTTTCGGTTAACAGGGTATGGGGACACTGAAGCTTTCTTT. The chain joins TRBV7-2 to TRBJ1-1; D is perhaps TRBD1 (6 bases). This CDR3 has 17 amino acids. CDR1 is SGHTA and CDR2 is FQGNSA in the germline V gene. V was cut by 3 bases and J by 3 bases, with 20 bases left in between.

V gene TRBV5-1 combines with J gene TRBJ2-5; 8 bases match TRBD2. Germline trimming cut 4 bases from V and 5 bases from J; bases unmatched to any gene: 7. This CDR3 has 14 residues. Germline CDR1 reads SGHRS; CDR2 reads YFSETQ. CDR3 region: CASSRSGSMETQYF. The CDR3 DNA is TGCGCCAGCAGCCGAAGCGGGAGCATGGAGACCCAGTACTTC.

This sequence joins TRBV2 and TRBJ2-3, with a possible D match to TRBD2 (5 bases). V was clipped by 4 bases and J by 0 bases, with 11 bases between them. The CDR3 extends over 15 amino acids. Looked up from germline, CDR1 is SNHLY and CDR2 is FYNNEI. CDR3 nucleotide sequence: TGTGCCAGCAGTGTCATAGCGCAAAGCACAGATACGCAGTATTTT. As protein: CASSVIAQSTDTQYF.

This chain uses TRBV7-3 with TRBJ2-1, with TRBD2 matching 11 bases. CDR3 length equals 15 residues. V gave up 5 bases and J gave up 7 bases; unmatched junction bases: 7. The V gene's germline CDR1 is SGHTA and CDR2 FQGTGA. CDR3 DNA sequence: TGTGCCAGCAGCCTTCTAGCGGGAGGTCTTAATGAGCAGTTCTTC. It yields the protein CASSLLAGGLNEQFF. Full variable domain (rest looked up from reference TRBV7-3 and TRBJ2-1): GAGVSQTPSNKVTEKGKYVELRCDPISGHTALYWYRQSLGQGPEFLIYFQGTGAADDSGLPNDRFFAVRPEGSVSTLKIQRTERGDSAVYLCASSLLAGGLNEQFFGPGTRLTVL.

The chain has TRBV19 and TRBJ1-2; D unclear. The V and J ends lost 7 bases and 0 bases respectively, with 6 bases between them. The CDR3 length is 12 residues. Germline-derived CDR1 and CDR2 are LNHDA and SQIVND (reference sequence). CDR3 residues: CASMRANYGYTF. In DNA, the CDR3 is TGTGCCAGTATGAGAGCTAACTATGGCTACACCTTC.

CDR3 in amino acids: CASSPLAGGTEKKTQYF. CDR3 nucleotide sequence: TGTGCCAGCTCACCATTAGCGGGAGGGACTGAAAAGAAGACCCAGTACTTC. The chain joins TRBV18 to TRBJ2-5; TRBD2 agrees at 11 bases. This CDR3 is built from 17 residues. After removal of 2 bases from V and 6 bases from J, the junction contained 11 bases not matched to a gene. The germline V gene encodes CDR1 KGHSH and CDR2 LQKENI.

This rearrangement joins TRBV7-3 to TRBJ2-7; weak D call: TRBD2 (6 bases). Germline-derived CDR1 and CDR2 are SGHTA and FQGTGA. V shed 6 bases and J shed 6 bases, with 18 bases lying between them. The CDR3 runs 14 residues. CDR3: CASRCVGGYGEQYF. For the CDR3, the DNA is TGTGCCAGCAGGTGTGTGGGGGGATATGGCGAGCAGTACTTC.

The V call is TRBV18, the J call TRBJ2-1; unclear D gene. The CDR3 is 13 residues long. The ends were cut back, 1 base at V and 8 bases at J, with 9 bases in the middle. The germline V gene has CDR1 KGHSH and CDR2 LQKENI. Written as DNA, the CDR3 is TGTGCCAGCTCACCACACACTACCGATGAGCAGTTCTTC. This sequence encodes CASSPHTTDEQFF. Using reference TRBV18 and TRBJ2-1 for the parts outside the CDR3, the full variable domain is NAGVMQNPRHLVRRRGQEARLRCSPMKGHSHVYWYRQLPEEGLKFMVYLQKENIIDESGMPKERFSAEFPKEGPSILRIQQVVRGDSAAYFCASSPHTTDEQFFGPGTRLTVL.

The V gene is TRBV18, the J gene TRBJ1-5; D gene ambiguous. The CDR3 contains 14 residues. The germline gives CDR1 KGHSH, CDR2 LQKENI. Trimming stripped 3 bases from V and 5 bases from J, with 11 bases between. CDR3 bases: TGTGCCAGCTCACCCGTCTTAATCGATCAGCCCCAGCATTTT. Its protein product is CASSPVLIDQPQHF.

The chain employs TRBV2 and TRBJ2-1; D not certain. The germline V gene encodes CDR1 SNHLY and CDR2 FYNNEI. V was cut by 1 base and J by 7 bases, with 11 bases left in between. The CDR3 has 14 amino acids. The DNA of the CDR3 is TGTGCCAGCAGTGAAGACTTCCCCGTGAATGAGCAGTTCTTC. This gives the protein CASSEDFPVNEQFF.

V usage is TRBV21-1 and J usage is TRBJ1-2; the table's D call, TRBD1, was not checked against the DNA. TRBV21-1 is shown as a pseudogene. The CDR3 sequence is 20 residues long. DNA for the CDR3: TGTGCCAGCAGCAAACCCCCTAGGGGATCAAGACCGAGTCTTTTCTATGGCTACACCTTC. It yields the protein CASSKPPRGSRPSLFYGYTF.

V is TRBV7-9 and J is TRBJ2-3; D remains ambiguous. The V gene lost 4 bases and the J gene lost 0 bases, with 5 bases spanning the gap. Germline lookup yields CDR1 SEHNR and CDR2 FQNEAQ (reference sequence). The length of the CDR3 is 13 residues. CDR3 DNA: TGTGCCAGCAGCTACTCAAGCACAGATACGCAGTATTTT. Translation: CASSYSSTDTQYF.

The V gene is TRBV18, the J gene TRBJ1-5; no firm D call. Germline-derived CDR1 and CDR2 are KGHSH and LQKENI. V lost 2 bases and J lost 3, with 8 bases in between. The CDR3 consists of 14 residues. For the CDR3, the DNA is TGTGCCAGCTCACCAGGAGACCTCAATCAGCCCCAGCATTTT. Its protein product is CASSPGDLNQPQHF.

The rearrangement links TRBV4-1 to TRBJ1-1; TRBD1 matches 7 bases. Germline V gene sequence: CDR1 MGHRA, CDR2 YSYEKL. The CDR3 length is 18 residues. V was clipped by 0 bases and J by 0 bases; unmatched bases: 10. The CDR3 coding sequence is TGCGCCAGCAGCCAAGAGGGGCACAGGGGCGCATTGAACACTGAAGCTTTCTTT. Translated, it gives CASSQEGHRGALNTEAFF.

The chain recombines TRBV10-3 with TRBJ2-2, with 8 nucleotides matching TRBD1. Germline trimming cut 3 bases from V and 2 bases from J; bases unmatched to any gene: 2. The CDR3 sequence is 15 residues long. Looked up from germline, CDR1 is ENHRY and CDR2 is SYGVKD. CDR3 coding DNA: TGTGCCATCAGTGACAGGGGGCGCAACACCGGGGAGCTGTTTTTT. Translation: CAISDRGRNTGELFF.

This sequence joins TRBV25-1 and TRBJ1-1; no definite D call. V was clipped by 1 base and J by 3 bases, with 6 bases between them. Looked up from germline, CDR1 is MGHDK and CDR2 is SYGVNS. This CDR3 contains 13 residues. The CDR3 coding sequence is TGTGCCAGCAGTGAATTTGTCGACACTGAAGCTTTCTTT. As protein: CASSEFVDTEAFF.

This chain links TRBV12-3 or TRBV12-4 with TRBJ2-7; 7 bases match TRBD2. V lost 7 bases, J lost 1 base, and 4 bases stayed unmatched. The CDR3 runs to 13 residues. The CDR3 spells CASTSGISYEQYF. The CDR3 nucleotides read TGTGCCAGCACTAGCGGTATATCCTACGAGCAGTACTTC.

This chain connects TRBV7-8 to TRBJ1-5; D uncertain. Per the germline V gene, CDR1 is SGHVS and CDR2 is FQNEAQ. V lost 5 bases, J lost 0 bases, and 14 bases lay in between. CDR3 length: 16 amino acids. CDR3 sequence: CASSQMRSYSNQPQHF. CDR3 nucleotide sequence: TGTGCCAGCAGCCAAATGAGATCCTATAGCAATCAGCCCCAGCATTTT.

V is TRBV19 and J is TRBJ1-4; D might be TRBD1 (5 bases). Germline V CDR1 and CDR2: LNHDA, SQIVND (reference sequence). The V and J ends lost 1 base and 7 bases respectively, with 13 bases between them. CDR3 length: 15 residues. CDR3: CASSIGPGRGEKLFF. The CDR3 DNA follows: TGTGCCAGTAGTATAGGCCCAGGGCGAGGTGAAAAACTGTTTTTT.

J is TRBJ2-1 and V is TRBV27; D gene unclear. CDR1 and CDR2 (germline): MNHEY, SMNVEV (reference sequence). The ends were cut back, 3 bases at V and 3 bases at J, with 9 bases in the middle. The length of the CDR3 is 14 residues. CDR3 sequence reads: CASSFLGYYNEQFF. As DNA, the CDR3 is TGTGCCAGCAGTTTTTTGGGCTACTACAATGAGCAGTTCTTC.

The genes are TRBV29-1 and TRBJ2-7; TRBD1 matches 9 bases. The length of the CDR3 is 15 residues. The germline V gene has CDR1 SQVTM and CDR2 ANQGSEA. J lost 0 bases, V lost 7 bases, and 10 bases had no gene match. The chain's CDR3 is CSASFRDRVSYEQYF. In DNA, the CDR3 is TGCAGCGCTAGTTTCCGGGACAGGGTCTCCTACGAGCAGTACTTC.

This clone was picked up a small number of times. The CDR3 nucleotides are TGTGCCAGCAGGGGGGGGTTAGCCCTCCACTTT. Its protein is CASRGGLALHF. This chain links TRBV28 with TRBJ1-6; D perhaps matches TRBD1 (5 bases). With 6 bases removed from V and 14 bases from J, the gap between germline ends came to 11 bases. The germline CDR1 and CDR2 sequences are MDHEN and SYDVKM. This CDR3 is built from 11 residues.

J is TRBJ2-4 and V is TRBV19, with 9 bases aligning to TRBD2. CDR3 length equals 15 residues. The J segment lost 8 bases and the V segment lost 5 bases, leaving 10 bases of the junction unmatched. Germline-derived CDR1 and CDR2 are LNHDA and SQIVND (reference sequence). CDR3 bases: TGTGCCAGTAGTGACTGGAGTAGCGGGAGAGACATTCAGTACTTC. As protein: CASSDWSSGRDIQYF. Full variable domain (remainder filled in from reference TRBV19 and TRBJ2-4): DGGITQSPKYLFRKEGQNVTLSCEQNLNHDAMYWYRQDPGQGLRLIYYSQIVNDFQKGDIAEGYSVSREKKESFPLTVTSAQKNPTAFYLCASSDWSSGRDIQYFGAGTRLSVL.

The sample holds a few counts of this clone. The chain carries TRBV29-1 and TRBJ1-5; perhaps TRBD1 as D (6 bases). There are 13 residues in the CDR3. The V and J ends lost 5 bases and 0 bases respectively, with 8 bases between them. The germline gives CDR1 SQVTM, CDR2 ANQGSEA. CDR3 coding DNA: TGCAGCGTTCGGACAGATAGCAATCAGCCCCAGCATTTT. Amino acid sequence: CSVRTDSNQPQHF.

This chain uses TRBV13 with TRBJ2-2, with D possibly matching TRBD1 (6 bases). Trimming pared 1 base from V and 5 bases from J, leaving 11 bases between. Per germline, CDR1 PRHDT and CDR2 FYEKMQ (reference sequence). The CDR3 totals 15 residues. CDR3 loop: CASSLEQGGTGELFF. CDR3 sequence (DNA): TGTGCCAGCAGCTTAGAACAGGGTGGGACCGGGGAGCTGTTTTTT. Together with reference TRBV13 and TRBJ2-2, the CDR3 gives the full variable domain: AAGVIQSPRHLIKEKRETATLKCYPIPRHDTVYWYQQGPGQDPQFLISFYEKMQSDKGSIPDRFSAQQFSDYHSELNMSSLELGDSALYFCASSLEQGGTGELFFGEGSRLTVL.

This clone occurred once. The chain links TRBV19 to TRBJ1-2; 8 nucleotides align to TRBD1. Trimming at V came to 3 bases and at J to 4 bases, leaving 19 bases not matched to a gene. There are 19 residues in the CDR3. Germline CDR1 is LNHDA and CDR2 is SQIVND (reference sequence). CDR3 residues: CASSMGTGPQRGGLYGYTF. CDR3 in DNA: TGTGCCAGTAGTATGGGGACAGGTCCTCAACGCGGGGGCCTCTATGGCTACACCTTC. The variable domain in full, with the rest retrieved from reference TRBV19 and TRBJ1-2, is DGGITQSPKYLFRKEGQNVTLSCEQNLNHDAMYWYRQDPGQGLRLIYYSQIVNDFQKGDIAEGYSVSREKKESFPLTVTSAQKNPTAFYLCASSMGTGPQRGGLYGYTFGSGTRLTVV.

CDR3 in DNA: TGTGCCAGCAGCCAAGGGAGGGCGTGGGCTAATGAAAAACTGTTTTTT. It codes for CASSQGRAWANEKLFF. The genes are TRBV14 and TRBJ1-4, with D unresolved. With 1 base removed from V and 3 bases from J, the gap between germline ends came to 12 bases. This CDR3 region has 16 residues. Per germline, CDR1 SGHDN and CDR2 FVKESK. Filled out from reference TRBV14 and TRBJ1-4, the complete variable domain reads EAGVTQFPSHSVIEKGQTVTLRCDPISGHDNLYWYRRVMGKEIKFLLHFVKESKQDESGMPNNRFLAERTGGTYSTLKVQPAELEDSGVYFCASSQGRAWANEKLFFGSGTQLSVL.

The rearrangement uses TRBV19 and TRBJ1-2, with 7 bases lining up with TRBD1. CDR3 length: 14 amino acids. V shed 7 bases and J 4 bases; nucleotides not matched to a gene: 9. Germline-derived CDR1 and CDR2 are LNHDA and SQIVND (reference sequence). The CDR3 spells CASTPRAGGYGYTF. The CDR3 nucleotides read TGTGCCAGTACCCCCCGAGCAGGGGGCTATGGCTACACCTTC. The entire variable domain, with the rest obtained from reference TRBV19 and TRBJ1-2, is as follows: DGGITQSPKYLFRKEGQNVTLSCEQNLNHDAMYWYRQDPGQGLRLIYYSQIVNDFQKGDIAEGYSVSREKKESFPLTVTSAQKNPTAFYLCASTPRAGGYGYTFGSGTRLTVV.